The present T cell receptor beta chain was sequenced within a study of blood T cell repertoires in COVID-19. Across the whole study: Specimens from acute and convalescent COVID-19 originated in the United States, Italy and Spain.

The protocol was immunoSEQ multiplex PCR, while the TCRdb copy is restricted to in-frame clones and leaves out a portion. The data show 400,000 to 550,000 clones, with about 89% seen just once and 4.3% held by the top ten. The clonotype originates from a woman aged 30 to 39 with acute or convalescent COVID-19. Sequencing used peripheral blood.

The CDR3 loop reads CASSLSGAGETQYF. CDR3 nucleotides: TGTGCCAGCAGTCTTAGCGGGGCGGGGGAGACCCAGTACTTC. V gene TRBV7-2 combines with J gene TRBJ2-5; 8 bases fit TRBD2. The V segment lost 6 bases and the J segment 5 bases; nucleotides outside the gene matches: 8. This CDR3 has 14 amino acids. CDR1 SGHTA and CDR2 FQGNSA come from the germline V gene.